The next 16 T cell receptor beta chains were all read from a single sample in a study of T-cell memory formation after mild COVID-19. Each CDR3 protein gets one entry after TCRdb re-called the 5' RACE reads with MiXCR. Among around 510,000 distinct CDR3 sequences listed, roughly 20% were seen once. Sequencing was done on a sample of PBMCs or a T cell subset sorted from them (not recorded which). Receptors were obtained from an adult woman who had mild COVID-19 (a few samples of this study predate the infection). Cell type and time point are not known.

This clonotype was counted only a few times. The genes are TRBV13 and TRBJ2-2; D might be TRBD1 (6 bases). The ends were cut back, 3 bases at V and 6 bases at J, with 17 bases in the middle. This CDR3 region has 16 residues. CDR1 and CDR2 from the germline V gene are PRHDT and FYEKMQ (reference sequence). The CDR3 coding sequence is TGTGCCAGCAGCTTCGGACAGCCGGTGGGACCCGGGGAGCTGTTTTTT. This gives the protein CASSFGQPVGPGELFF.

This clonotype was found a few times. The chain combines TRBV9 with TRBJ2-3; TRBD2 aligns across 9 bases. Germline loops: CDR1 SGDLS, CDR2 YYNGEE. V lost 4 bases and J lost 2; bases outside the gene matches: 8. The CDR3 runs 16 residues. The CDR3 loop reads CASSPRAGGPTDTQYF. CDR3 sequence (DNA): TGTGCCAGCAGCCCTCGAGCGGGAGGACCCACAGATACGCAGTATTTT.

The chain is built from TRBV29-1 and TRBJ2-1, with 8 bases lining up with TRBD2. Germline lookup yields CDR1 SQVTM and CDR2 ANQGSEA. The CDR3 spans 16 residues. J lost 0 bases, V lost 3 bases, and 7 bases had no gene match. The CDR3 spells CSVDLSLAGSYNEQFF. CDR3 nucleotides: TGCAGCGTTGATCTATCTCTAGCGGGCTCCTACAATGAGCAGTTCTTC.

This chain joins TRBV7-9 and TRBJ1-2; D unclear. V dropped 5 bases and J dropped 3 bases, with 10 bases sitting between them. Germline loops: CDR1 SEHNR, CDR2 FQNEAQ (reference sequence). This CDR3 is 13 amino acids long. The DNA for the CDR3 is TGTGCCAGCAGCCCCTCCGGCTACTATGGCTACACCTTC. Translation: CASSPSGYYGYTF.

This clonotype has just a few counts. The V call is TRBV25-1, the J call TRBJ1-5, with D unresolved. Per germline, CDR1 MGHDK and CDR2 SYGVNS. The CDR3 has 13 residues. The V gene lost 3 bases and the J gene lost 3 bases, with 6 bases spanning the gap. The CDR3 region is CASSEGFNQPQHF. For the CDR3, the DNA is TGTGCCAGCAGTGAGGGATTCAATCAGCCCCAGCATTTT.

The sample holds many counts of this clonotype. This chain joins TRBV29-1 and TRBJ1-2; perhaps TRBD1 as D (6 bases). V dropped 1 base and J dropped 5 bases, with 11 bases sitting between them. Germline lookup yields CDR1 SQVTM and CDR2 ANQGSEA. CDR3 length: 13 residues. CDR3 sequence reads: CSVEGGLSYGYTF. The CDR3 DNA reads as TGCAGCGTTGAAGGGGGGCTTAGTTATGGCTACACCTTC.

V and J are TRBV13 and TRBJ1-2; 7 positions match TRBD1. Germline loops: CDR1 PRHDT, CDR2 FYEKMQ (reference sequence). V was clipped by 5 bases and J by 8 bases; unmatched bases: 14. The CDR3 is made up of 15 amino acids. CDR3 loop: CASSRKPGQERGYTF. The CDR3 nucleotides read TGTGCCAGCAGCCGAAAACCAGGACAGGAGCGAGGCTACACCTTC.

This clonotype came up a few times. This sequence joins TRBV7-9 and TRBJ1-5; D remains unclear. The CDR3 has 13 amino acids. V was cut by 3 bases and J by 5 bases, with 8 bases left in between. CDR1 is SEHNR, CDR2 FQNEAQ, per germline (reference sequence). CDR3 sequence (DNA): TGTGCCAGCAGCTTCGGCCCCTATCAGCCCCAGCATTTT. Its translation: CASSFGPYQPQHF. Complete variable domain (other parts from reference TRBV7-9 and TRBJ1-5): DTGVSQNPRHKITKRGQNVTFRCDPISEHNRLYWYRQTLGQGPEFLTYFQNEAQLEKSRLLSDRFSAERPKGSFSTLEIQRTEQGDSAMYLCASSFGPYQPQHFGDGTRLSIL.

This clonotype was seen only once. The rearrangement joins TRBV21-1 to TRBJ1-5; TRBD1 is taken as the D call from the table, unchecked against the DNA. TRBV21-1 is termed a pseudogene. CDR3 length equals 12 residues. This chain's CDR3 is CASSRELQPQHF. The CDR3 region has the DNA TGTGCCAGCAGCCGGGAATTGCAGCCCCAGCATTTT.

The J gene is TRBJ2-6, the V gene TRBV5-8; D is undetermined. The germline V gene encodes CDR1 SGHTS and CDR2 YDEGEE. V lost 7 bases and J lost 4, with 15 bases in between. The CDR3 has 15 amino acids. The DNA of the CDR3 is TGTGCCAGCGGCCTCCAGTCGCACGGGGCCAACGTCCTGACTTTC. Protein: CASGLQSHGANVLTF.

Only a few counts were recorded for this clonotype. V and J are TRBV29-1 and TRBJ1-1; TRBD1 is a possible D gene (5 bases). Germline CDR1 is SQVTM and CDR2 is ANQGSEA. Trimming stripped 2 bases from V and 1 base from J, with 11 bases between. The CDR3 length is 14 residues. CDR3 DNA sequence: TGCAGCGTTGAATGGGGGGGAAAGAACACTGAAGCTTTCTTT. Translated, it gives CSVEWGGKNTEAFF.

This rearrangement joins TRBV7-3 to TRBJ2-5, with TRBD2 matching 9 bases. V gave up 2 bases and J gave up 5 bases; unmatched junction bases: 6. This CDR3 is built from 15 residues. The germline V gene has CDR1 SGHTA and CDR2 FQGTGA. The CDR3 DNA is TGTGCCAGCAGCTTATATGCGGGGGGGTTGGAGACCCAGTACTTC. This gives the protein CASSLYAGGLETQYF.

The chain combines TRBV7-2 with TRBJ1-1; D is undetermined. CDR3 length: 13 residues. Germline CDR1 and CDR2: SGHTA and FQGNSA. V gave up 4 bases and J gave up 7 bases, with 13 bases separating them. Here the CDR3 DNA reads TGTGCCAGCAGCTCCGAGGGCAGTCGTGAAGCTTTCTTT. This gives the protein CASSSEGSREAFF.

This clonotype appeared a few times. The CDR3 DNA reads as TGTGCCAGCAGTCCCGTCTCGGGACCCAACTATGGCTACACCTTC. Protein: CASSPVSGPNYGYTF. The chain uses TRBV27 and TRBJ1-2; maybe TRBD1 (5 bases). This CDR3 comprises 15 residues. Germline V gene lookup returns CDR1 MNHEY and CDR2 SMNVEV (reference sequence). V was trimmed by 5 bases and J by 2 bases, leaving 15 bases between them.

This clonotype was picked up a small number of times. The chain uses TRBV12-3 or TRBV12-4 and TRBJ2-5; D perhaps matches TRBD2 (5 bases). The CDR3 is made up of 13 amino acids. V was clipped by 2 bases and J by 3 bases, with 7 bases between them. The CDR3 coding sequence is TGTGCCAGCAGTTTATCCGGGAAAGAGACCCAGTACTTC. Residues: CASSLSGKETQYF.

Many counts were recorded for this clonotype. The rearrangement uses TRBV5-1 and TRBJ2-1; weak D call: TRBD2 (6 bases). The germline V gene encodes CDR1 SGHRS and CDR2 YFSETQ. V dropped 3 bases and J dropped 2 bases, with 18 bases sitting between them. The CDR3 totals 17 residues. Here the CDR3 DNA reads TGCGCCAGCAGCTCTTATTCCGGGACTCGTGCCTACAATGAGCAGTTCTTC. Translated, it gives CASSSYSGTRAYNEQFF.